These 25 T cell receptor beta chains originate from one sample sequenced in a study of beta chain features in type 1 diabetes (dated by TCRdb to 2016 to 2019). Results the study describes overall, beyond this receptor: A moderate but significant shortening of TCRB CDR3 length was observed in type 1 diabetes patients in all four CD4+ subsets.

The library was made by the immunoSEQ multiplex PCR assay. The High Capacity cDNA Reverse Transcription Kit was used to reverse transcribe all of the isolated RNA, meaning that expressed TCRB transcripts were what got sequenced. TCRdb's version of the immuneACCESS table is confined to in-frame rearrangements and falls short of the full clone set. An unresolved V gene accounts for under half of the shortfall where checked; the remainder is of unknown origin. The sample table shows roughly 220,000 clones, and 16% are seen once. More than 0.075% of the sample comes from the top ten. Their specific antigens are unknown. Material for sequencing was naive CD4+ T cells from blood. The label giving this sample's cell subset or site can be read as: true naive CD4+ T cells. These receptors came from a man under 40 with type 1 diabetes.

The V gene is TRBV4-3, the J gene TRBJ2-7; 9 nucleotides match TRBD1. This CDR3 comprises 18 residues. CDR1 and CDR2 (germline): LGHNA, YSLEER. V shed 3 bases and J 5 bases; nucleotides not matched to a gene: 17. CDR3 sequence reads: CASSHDHKATGGRDEQYF. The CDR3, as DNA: TGCGCCAGCAGCCACGATCACAAGGCGACAGGGGGAAGGGACGAGCAGTACTTC.

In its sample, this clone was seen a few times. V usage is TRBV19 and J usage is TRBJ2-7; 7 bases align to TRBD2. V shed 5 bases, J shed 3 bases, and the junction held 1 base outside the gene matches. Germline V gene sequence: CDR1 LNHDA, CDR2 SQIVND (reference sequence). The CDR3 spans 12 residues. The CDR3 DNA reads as TGTGCCAGTAGTCAGCGGGACTACGAGCAGTACTTC. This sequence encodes CASSQRDYEQYF.

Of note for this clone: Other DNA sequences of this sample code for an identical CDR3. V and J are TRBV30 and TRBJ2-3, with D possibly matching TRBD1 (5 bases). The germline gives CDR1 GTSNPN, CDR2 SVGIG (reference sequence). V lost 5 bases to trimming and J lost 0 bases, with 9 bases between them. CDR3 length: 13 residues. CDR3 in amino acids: CAWLRGSTDTQYF. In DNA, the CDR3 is TGTGCCTGGCTTAGGGGCAGCACAGATACGCAGTATTTT. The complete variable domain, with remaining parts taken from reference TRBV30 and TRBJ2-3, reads SQTIHQWPATLVQPVGSPLSLECTVEGTSNPNLYWYRQAAGRGLQLLFYSVGIGQISSEVPQNLSASRPQDRQFILSSKKLLLSDSGFYLCAWLRGSTDTQYFGPGTRLTVL.

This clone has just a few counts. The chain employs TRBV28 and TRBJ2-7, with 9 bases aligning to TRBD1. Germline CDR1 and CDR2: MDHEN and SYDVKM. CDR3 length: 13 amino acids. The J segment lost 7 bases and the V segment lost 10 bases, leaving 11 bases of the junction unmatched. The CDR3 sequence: CATTGTGIWEQYF. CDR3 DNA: TGTGCCACCACCGGGACAGGGATATGGGAGCAGTACTTC.

The CDR3: CASSMTGLSTDTQYF. The DNA for the CDR3 is TGTGCCAGCAGTATGACAGGTCTAAGCACAGATACGCAGTATTTT. The V call is TRBV7-9, the J call TRBJ2-3; D is perhaps TRBD1 (6 bases). In germline, CDR1 is SEHNR, CDR2 FQNEAQ (reference sequence). The CDR3 spans 15 residues. The V and J ends lost 6 bases and 0 bases respectively, with 13 bases between them.

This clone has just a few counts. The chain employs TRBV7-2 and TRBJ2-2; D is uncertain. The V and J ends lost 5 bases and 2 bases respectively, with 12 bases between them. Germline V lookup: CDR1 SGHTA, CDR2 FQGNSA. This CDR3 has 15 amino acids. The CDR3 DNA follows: TGTGCCAGCAGCCCTCCACCCGTAAACACCGGGGAGCTGTTTTTT. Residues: CASSPPPVNTGELFF.

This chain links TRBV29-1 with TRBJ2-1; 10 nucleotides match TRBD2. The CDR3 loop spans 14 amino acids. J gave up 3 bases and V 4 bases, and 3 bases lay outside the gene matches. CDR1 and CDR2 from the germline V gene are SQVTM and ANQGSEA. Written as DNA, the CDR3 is TGCAGCGTTGTGGCTAGCGGGGGCTACAATGAGCAGTTCTTC. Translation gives CSVVASGGYNEQFF.

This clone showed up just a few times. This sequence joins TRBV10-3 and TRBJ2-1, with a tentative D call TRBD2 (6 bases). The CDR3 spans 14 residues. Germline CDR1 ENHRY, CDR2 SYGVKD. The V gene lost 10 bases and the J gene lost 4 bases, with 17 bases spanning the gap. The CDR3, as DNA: TGTGCCACCGGGGCCCTCGGGAGTTACAATGAGCAGTTCTTC. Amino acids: CATGALGSYNEQFF.

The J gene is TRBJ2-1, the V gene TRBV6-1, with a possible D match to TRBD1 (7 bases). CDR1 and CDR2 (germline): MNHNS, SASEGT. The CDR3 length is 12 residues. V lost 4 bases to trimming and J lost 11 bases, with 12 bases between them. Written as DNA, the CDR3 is TGTGCCAGCAGTGGTCCAGGGGGGCAGCAGTTCTTC. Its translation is CASSGPGGQQFF.

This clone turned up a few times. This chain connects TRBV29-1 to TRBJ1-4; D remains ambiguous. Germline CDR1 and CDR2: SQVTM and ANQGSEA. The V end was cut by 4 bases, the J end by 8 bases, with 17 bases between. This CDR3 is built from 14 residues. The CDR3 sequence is CSVGLGGIGEKLFF. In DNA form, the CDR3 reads TGCAGCGTTGGTTTAGGAGGGATTGGGGAAAAACTGTTTTTT.

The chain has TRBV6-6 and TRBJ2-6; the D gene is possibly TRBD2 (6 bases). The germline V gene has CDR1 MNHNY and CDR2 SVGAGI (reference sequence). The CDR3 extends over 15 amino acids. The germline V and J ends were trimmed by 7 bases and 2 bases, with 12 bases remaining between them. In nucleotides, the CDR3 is TGTGCCAGCACCGTGGGACTTGCTGGGGCCAACGTCCTGACTTTC. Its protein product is CASTVGLAGANVLTF.

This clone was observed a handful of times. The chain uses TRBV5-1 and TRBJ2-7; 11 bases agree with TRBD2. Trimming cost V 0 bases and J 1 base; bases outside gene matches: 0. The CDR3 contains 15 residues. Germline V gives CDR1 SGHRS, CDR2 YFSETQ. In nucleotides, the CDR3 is TGCGCCAGCAGCTTGGGACTAGCGGGGTCCTACGAGCAGTACTTC. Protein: CASSLGLAGSYEQYF.

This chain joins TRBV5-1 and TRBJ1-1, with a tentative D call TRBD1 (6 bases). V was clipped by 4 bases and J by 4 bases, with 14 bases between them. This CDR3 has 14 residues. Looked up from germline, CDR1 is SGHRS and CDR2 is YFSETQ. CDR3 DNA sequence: TGCGCCAGCAGCGTAGACAGGACGGGCACTGAAGCTTTCTTT. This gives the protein CASSVDRTGTEAFF.

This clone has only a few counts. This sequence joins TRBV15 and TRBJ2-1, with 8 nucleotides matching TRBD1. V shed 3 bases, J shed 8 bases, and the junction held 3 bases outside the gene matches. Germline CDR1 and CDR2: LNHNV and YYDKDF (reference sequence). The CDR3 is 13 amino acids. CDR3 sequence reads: CATSRGQADEQFF. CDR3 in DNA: TGTGCCACCAGCAGGGGACAGGCGGATGAGCAGTTCTTC.

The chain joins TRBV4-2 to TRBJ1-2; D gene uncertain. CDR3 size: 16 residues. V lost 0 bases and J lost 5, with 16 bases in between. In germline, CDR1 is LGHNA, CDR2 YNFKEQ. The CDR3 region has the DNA TGTGCCAGCAGCCAAGATGAGGTGGCGTCGTGGTATGGCTACACCTTC. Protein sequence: CASSQDEVASWYGYTF.

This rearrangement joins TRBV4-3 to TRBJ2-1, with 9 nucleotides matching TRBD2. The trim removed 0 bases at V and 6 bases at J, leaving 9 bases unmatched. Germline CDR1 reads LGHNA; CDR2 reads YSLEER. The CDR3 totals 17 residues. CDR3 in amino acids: CASSQETSGYWANEQFF. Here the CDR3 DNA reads TGCGCCAGCAGCCAAGAGACTAGCGGTTACTGGGCCAATGAGCAGTTCTTC.

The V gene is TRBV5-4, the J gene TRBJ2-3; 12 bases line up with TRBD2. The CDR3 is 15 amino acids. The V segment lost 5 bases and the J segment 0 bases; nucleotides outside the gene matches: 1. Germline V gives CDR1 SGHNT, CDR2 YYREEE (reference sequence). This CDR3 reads CASRGLAGSTDTQYF. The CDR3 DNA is TGTGCCAGCAGAGGACTAGCGGGAAGCACAGATACGCAGTATTTT.

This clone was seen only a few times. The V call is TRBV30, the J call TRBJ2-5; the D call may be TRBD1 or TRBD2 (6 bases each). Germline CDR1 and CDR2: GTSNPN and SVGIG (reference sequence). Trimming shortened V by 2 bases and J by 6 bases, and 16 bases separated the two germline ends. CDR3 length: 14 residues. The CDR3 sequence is CAWSNEGGSQTQYF. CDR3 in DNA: TGTGCCTGGAGTAATGAAGGGGGGTCCCAGACCCAGTACTTC.

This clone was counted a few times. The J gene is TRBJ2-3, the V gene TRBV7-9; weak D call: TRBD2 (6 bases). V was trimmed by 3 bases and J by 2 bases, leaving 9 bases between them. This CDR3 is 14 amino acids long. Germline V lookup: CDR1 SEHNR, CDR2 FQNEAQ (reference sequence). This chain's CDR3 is CASSFGGNTDTQYF. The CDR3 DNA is TGTGCCAGCAGCTTTGGCGGGAACACAGATACGCAGTATTTT. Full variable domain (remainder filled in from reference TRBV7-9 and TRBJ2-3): DTGVSQNPRHKITKRGQNVTFRCDPISEHNRLYWYRQTLGQGPEFLTYFQNEAQLEKSRLLSDRFSAERPKGSFSTLEIQRTEQGDSAMYLCASSFGGNTDTQYFGPGTRLTVL.

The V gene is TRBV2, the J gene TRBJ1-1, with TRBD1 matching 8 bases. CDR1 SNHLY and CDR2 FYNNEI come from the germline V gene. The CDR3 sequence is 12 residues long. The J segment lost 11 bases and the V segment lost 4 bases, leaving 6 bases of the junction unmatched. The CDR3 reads CASSVDRVGAFF. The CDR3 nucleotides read TGTGCCAGCAGTGTGGACAGGGTCGGCGCTTTCTTT.

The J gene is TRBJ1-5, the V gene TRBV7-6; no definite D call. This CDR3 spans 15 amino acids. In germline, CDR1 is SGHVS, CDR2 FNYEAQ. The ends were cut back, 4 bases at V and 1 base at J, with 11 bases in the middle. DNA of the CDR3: TGTGCCAGCAGCTCCGGGATGGGGAGCAATCAGCCCCAGCATTTT. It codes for CASSSGMGSNQPQHF.

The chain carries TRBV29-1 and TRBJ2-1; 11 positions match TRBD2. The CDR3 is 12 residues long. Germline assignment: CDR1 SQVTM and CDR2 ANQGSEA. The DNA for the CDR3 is TGCAGTGTAGCGGGAGGGCCCCATGAGCAGTTCTTC. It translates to CSVAGGPHEQFF.

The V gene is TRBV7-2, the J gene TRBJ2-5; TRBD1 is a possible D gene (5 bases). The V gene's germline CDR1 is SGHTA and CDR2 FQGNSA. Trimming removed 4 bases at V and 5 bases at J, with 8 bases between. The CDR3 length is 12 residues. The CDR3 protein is CASSSRQETQYF. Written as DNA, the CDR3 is TGTGCCAGCAGCTCCAGACAGGAGACCCAGTACTTC. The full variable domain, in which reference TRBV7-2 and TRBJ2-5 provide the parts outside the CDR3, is GAGVSQSPSNKVTEKGKDVELRCDPISGHTALYWYRQSLGQGLEFLIYFQGNSAPDKSGLPSDRFSAERTGGSVSTLTIQRTQQEDSAVYLCASSSRQETQYFGPGTRLLVL.

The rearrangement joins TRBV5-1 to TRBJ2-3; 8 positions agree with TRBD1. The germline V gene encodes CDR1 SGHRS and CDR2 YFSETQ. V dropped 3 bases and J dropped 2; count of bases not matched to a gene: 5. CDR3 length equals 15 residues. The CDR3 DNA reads TGCGCCAGCAGCTCCGGGACAGGCTTCACAGATACGCAGTATTTT. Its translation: CASSSGTGFTDTQYF.

The DNA of the CDR3 is TGTGCCAGCAGCTTCCAGAAGAATGAAAAACTGTTTTTT. Translation gives CASSFQKNEKLFF. This rearrangement joins TRBV7-9 to TRBJ1-4; D remains unclear. Trimming took 3 bases from V and 5 from J, leaving 7 bases between them. The V gene's germline CDR1 is SEHNR and CDR2 FQNEAQ (reference sequence). The CDR3 length is 13 residues.